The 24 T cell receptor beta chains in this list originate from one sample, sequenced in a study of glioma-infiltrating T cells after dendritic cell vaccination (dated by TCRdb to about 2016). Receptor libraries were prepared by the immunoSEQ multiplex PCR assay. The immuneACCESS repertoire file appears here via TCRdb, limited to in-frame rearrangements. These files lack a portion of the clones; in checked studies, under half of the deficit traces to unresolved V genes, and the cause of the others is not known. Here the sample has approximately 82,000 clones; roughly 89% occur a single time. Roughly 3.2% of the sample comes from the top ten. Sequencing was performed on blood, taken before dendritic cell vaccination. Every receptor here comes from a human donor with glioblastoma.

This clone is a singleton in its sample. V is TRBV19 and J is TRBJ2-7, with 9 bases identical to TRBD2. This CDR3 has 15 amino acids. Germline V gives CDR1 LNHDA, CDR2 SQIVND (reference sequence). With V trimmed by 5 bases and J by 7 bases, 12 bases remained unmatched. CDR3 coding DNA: TGTGCCAGTAGTCCCTCCGCGACTAGCGGAAAAGAGCAGTACTTC. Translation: CASSPSATSGKEQYF.

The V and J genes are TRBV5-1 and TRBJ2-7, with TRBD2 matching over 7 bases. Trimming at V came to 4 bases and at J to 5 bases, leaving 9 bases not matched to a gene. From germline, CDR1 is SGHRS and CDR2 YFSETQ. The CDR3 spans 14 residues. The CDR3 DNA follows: TGCGCCAGCAGCCTAGGACTAGTGACCGACGAGCAGTACTTC. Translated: CASSLGLVTDEQYF.

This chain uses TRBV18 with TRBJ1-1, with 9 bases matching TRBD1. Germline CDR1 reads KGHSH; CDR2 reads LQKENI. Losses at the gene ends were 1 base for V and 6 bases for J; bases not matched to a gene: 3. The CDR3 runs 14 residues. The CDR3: CASSPRDRDSEAFF. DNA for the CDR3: TGTGCCAGCTCACCACGGGACAGGGACTCTGAAGCTTTCTTT. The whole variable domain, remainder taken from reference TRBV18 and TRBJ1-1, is NAGVMQNPRHLVRRRGQEARLRCSPMKGHSHVYWYRQLPEEGLKFMVYLQKENIIDESGMPKERFSAEFPKEGPSILRIQQVVRGDSAAYFCASSPRDRDSEAFFGQGTRLTVV.

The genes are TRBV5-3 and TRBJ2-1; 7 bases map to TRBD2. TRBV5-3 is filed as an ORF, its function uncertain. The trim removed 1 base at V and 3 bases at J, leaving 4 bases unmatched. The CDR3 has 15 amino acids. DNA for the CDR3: TGTGCCAGAAGCTTGAGGGAGGGCGTCTACAATGAGCAGTTCTTC. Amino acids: CARSLREGVYNEQFF.

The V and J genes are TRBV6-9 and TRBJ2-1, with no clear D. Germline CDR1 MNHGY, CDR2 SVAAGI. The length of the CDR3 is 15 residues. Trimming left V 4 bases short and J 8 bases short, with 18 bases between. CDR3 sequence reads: CASSLRLDPSHEQFF. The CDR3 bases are TGTGCCAGCAGTTTAAGACTCGATCCCTCCCATGAGCAGTTCTTC.

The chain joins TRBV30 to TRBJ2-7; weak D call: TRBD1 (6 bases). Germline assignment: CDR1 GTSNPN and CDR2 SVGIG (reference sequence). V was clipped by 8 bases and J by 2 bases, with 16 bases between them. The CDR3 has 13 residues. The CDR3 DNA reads TGTGCCCTTAGGACAGTTTGGGCCTACGAGCAGTACTTC. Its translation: CALRTVWAYEQYF. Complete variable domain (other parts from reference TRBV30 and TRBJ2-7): SQTIHQWPATLVQPVGSPLSLECTVEGTSNPNLYWYRQAAGRGLQLLFYSVGIGQISSEVPQNLSASRPQDRQFILSSKKLLLSDSGFYLCALRTVWAYEQYFGPGTRLTVT.

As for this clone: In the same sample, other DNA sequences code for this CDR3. The CDR3 DNA follows: TGTGCCAGCTACGGGACATCAAATAATTCACCCCTCCACTTT. Protein: CASYGTSNNSPLHF. The chain links TRBV5-3 to TRBJ1-6; possibly TRBD1 for D (6 bases). TRBV5-3 has ORF status, its function being uncertain. The CDR3 is 14 residues long. Trimming left V 8 bases short and J 5 bases short, with 14 bases between.

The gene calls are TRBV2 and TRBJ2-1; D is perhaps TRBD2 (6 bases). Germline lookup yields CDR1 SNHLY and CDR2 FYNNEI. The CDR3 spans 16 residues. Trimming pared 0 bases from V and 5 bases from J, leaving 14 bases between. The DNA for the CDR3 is TGTGCCAGCAGTGAAGCGTACGGGGGAAGAGACAATGAGCAGTTCTTC. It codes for CASSEAYGGRDNEQFF.

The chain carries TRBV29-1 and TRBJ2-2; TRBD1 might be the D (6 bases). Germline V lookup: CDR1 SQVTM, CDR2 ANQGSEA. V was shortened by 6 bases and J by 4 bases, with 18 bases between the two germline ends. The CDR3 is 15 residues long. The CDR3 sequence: CSVLRAGEFTGELFF. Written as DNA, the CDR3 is TGCAGCGTCCTTAGGGCAGGGGAATTCACCGGGGAGCTGTTTTTT.

This CDR3 reads CAWSVGEEAFF. As DNA, the CDR3 is TGTGCCTGGAGTGTCGGGGAAGAAGCTTTCTTT. This rearrangement joins TRBV30 to TRBJ1-1, with no clear D. This CDR3 has 11 residues. Per germline, CDR1 GTSNPN and CDR2 SVGIG (reference sequence). Trimming pared 0 bases from V and 8 bases from J, leaving 7 bases between.

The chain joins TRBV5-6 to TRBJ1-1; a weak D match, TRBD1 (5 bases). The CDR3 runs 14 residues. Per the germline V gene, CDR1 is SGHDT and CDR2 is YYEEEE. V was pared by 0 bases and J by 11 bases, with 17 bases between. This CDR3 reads CASSLAVWVEGAFF. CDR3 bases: TGTGCCAGCAGCTTGGCGGTGTGGGTGGAGGGGGCTTTCTTT.

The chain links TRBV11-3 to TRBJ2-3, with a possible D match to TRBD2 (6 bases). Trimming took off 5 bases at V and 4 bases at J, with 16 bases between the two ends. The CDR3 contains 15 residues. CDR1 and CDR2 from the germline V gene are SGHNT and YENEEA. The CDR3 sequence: CASSTQRAIADTQYF. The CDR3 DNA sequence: TGTGCCAGCAGCACCCAGCGGGCAATAGCAGATACGCAGTATTTT.

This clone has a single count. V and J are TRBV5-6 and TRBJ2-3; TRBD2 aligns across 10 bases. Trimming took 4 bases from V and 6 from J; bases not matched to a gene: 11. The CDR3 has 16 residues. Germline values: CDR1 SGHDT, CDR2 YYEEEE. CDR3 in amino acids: CASSTPRAGGRDTQYF. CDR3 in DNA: TGTGCCAGCAGCACGCCGAGAGCGGGGGGGAGGGATACGCAGTATTTT.

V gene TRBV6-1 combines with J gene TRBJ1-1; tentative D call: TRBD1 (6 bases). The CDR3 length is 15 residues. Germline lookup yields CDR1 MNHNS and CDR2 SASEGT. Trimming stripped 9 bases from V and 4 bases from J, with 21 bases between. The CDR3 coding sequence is TGTGCCAGTCAAACAACAGGGACGGGCAGCACTGAAGCTTTCTTT. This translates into CASQTTGTGSTEAFF.

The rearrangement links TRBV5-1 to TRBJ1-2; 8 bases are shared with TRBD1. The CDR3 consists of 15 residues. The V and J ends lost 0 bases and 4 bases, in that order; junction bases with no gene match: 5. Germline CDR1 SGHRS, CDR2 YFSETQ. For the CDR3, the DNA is TGCGCCAGCAGCTTGGGTGGGGACAGGACCTATGGCTACACCTTC. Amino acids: CASSLGGDRTYGYTF.

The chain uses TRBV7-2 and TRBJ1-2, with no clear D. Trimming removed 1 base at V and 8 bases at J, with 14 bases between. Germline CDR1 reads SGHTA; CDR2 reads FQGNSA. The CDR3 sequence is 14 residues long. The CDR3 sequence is CASSLVPPERGYTF. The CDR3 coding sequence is TGTGCCAGCAGCTTAGTCCCCCCGGAGCGGGGCTACACCTTC.

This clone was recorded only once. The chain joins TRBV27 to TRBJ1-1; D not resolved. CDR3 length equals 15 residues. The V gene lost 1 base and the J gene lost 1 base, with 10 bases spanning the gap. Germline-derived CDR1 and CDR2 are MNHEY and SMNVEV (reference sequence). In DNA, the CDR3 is TGTGCCAGCAGTTTATATCCAGGCCCGAACACTGAAGCTTTCTTT. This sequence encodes CASSLYPGPNTEAFF.

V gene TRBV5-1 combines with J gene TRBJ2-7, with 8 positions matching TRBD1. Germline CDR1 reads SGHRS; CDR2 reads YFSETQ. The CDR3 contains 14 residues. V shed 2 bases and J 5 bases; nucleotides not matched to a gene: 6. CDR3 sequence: CASSLSGTGDEQYF. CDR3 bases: TGCGCCAGCAGCTTATCCGGGACAGGTGACGAGCAGTACTTC.

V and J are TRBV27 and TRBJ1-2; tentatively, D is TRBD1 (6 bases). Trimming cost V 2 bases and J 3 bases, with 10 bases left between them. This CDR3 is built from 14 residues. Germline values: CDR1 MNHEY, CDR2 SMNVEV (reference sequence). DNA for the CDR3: TGTGCCAGCAGTTTACAAAGGACAGACTATGGCTACACCTTC. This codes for CASSLQRTDYGYTF.

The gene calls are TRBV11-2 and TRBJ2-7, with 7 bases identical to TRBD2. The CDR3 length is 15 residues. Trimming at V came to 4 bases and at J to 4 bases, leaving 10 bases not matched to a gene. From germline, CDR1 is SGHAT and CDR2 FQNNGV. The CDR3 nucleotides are TGTGCCAGCAGCTCCGTGGGGGGGAGTAGGTACGAGCAGTACTTC. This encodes CASSSVGGSRYEQYF. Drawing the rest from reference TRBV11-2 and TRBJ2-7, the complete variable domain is EAGVAQSPRYKIIEKRQSVAFWCNPISGHATLYWYQQILGQGPKLLIQFQNNGVVDDSQLPKDRFSAERLKGVDSTLKIQPAKLEDSAVYLCASSSVGGSRYEQYFGPGTRLTVT.

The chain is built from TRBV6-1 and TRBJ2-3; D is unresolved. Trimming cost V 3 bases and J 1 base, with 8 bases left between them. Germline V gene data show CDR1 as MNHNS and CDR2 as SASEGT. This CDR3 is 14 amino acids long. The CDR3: CASSENPGTDTQYF. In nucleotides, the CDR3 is TGTGCCAGCAGTGAGAACCCAGGCACAGATACGCAGTATTTT.

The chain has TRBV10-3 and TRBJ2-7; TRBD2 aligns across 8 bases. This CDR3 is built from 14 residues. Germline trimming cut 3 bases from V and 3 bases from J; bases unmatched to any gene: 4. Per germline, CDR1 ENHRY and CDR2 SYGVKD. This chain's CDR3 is CAISDLTSGYEQYF. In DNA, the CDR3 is TGTGCCATCAGTGACCTAACTAGCGGCTACGAGCAGTACTTC.

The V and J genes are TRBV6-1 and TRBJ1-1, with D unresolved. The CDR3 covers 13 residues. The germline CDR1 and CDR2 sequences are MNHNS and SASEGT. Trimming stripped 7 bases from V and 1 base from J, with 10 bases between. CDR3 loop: CASTRAGNTEAFF. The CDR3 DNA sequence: TGTGCCAGCACACGAGCGGGGAACACTGAAGCTTTCTTT.

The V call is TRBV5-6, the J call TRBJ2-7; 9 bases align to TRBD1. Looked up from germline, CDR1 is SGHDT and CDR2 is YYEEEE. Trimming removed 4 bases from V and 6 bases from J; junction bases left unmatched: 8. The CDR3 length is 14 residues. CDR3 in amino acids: CASSTGTGLLEQYF. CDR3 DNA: TGTGCCAGCAGCACCGGGACAGGGTTACTCGAGCAGTACTTC. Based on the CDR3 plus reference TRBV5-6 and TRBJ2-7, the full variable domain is DAGVTQSPTHLIKTRGQQVTLRCSPKSGHDTVSWYQQALGQGPQFIFQYYEEEERQRGNFPDRFSGHQFPNYSSELNVNALLLGDSALYLCASSTGTGLLEQYFGPGTRLTVT.